What follows are 29 T cell receptor beta chains derived from one specimen sequenced in a study of T cells in Graves' hyperthyroidism and ophthalmopathy. Amplification of TCR beta CDR3 regions used RNA as the template. The study used the HTBI primer set for a first-round RT-PCR of the TCR CDR3. MiXCR, run by TCRdb on the multiplex PCR reads, gives a single entry per CDR3 protein. The table lists a few hundred thousand distinct CDR3 sequences, about 20% of them singletons. Sequenced input: blood. These receptors came from a man aged 18 to 30 with Graves' hyperthyroidism.

This clonotype was found many times. The V and J genes are TRBV6-1 and TRBJ2-5; maybe TRBD2 (6 bases). Germline assignment: CDR1 MNHNS and CDR2 SASEGT. Trimming left V 1 base short and J 5 bases short, with 14 bases between. This CDR3 region has 15 residues. The CDR3, as DNA: TGTGCCAGCAGTGAAGGGATAGCTCGGGGGGAGACCCAGTACTTC. Translating gives CASSEGIARGETQYF.

This clonotype was counted many times. The V and J genes are TRBV6-1 and TRBJ2-6; maybe TRBD1 (5 bases). The CDR3 runs 15 residues. CDR1 is MNHNS and CDR2 is SASEGT in the germline V gene. The V gene lost 1 base and the J gene lost 7 bases, with 11 bases spanning the gap. CDR3 bases: TGTGCCAGCAGTGAAGGCAGGGTGGAAGCCAACGTCCTGACTTTC. Translating gives CASSEGRVEANVLTF.

Ten or more counts support this clonotype. V usage is TRBV6-1 and J usage is TRBJ1-2, with TRBD1 as a possible D gene (6 bases). Germline CDR1 MNHNS, CDR2 SASEGT. This CDR3 spans 15 amino acids. Trimming pared 2 bases from V and 3 bases from J, leaving 13 bases between. Here the CDR3 DNA reads TGTGCCAGCAGTGAATTGGACAGCACATACTATGGCTACACCTTC. It yields the protein CASSELDSTYYGYTF.

This clonotype was counted a few times. The chain employs TRBV3-1 and TRBJ2-6; D gene ambiguous. V lost 0 bases to trimming and J lost 3 bases, with 6 bases between them. From germline, CDR1 is LGHDT and CDR2 YNNKEL (reference sequence). This CDR3 comprises 15 residues. CDR3 in DNA: TGTGCCAGCAGCCAAGAACCCCATGGGGCCAACGTCCTGACTTTC. Translated: CASSQEPHGANVLTF. Looking up the rest from reference TRBV3-1 and TRBJ2-6 gives the full variable domain: DTAVSQTPKYLVTQMGNDKSIKCEQNLGHDTMYWYKQDSKKFLKIMFSYNNKELIINETVPNRFSPKSPDKAHLNLHINSLELGDSAVYFCASSQEPHGANVLTFGAGSRLTVL.

This clonotype was counted a single time. Since a much larger clone is just one base distant, this may be a read error. This CDR3 reads CSACSTANTEAFF. The CDR3 region has the DNA TGCAGTGCTTGTAGTACGGCGAACACTGAAGCTTTCTTT. The rearrangement joins TRBV20-1 to TRBJ1-1; unclear D gene. The germline gives CDR1 DFQATT, CDR2 SNEGSKA (reference sequence). The V end lost 5 bases, the J end lost 1 base, and 11 bases lay between the germline ends. The CDR3 extends over 13 amino acids.

The CDR3 DNA reads as TGTGCCAGCAGCCAAGCGGGACAGCTTAGCTATGGCTACACCTTC. Translating gives CASSQAGQLSYGYTF. The V call is TRBV14, the J call TRBJ1-2, with 7 bases aligning to TRBD1. Germline V gene lookup returns CDR1 SGHDN and CDR2 FVKESK. The CDR3 extends over 15 amino acids. V was pared by 1 base and J by 4 bases, with 6 bases of the junction left unmatched.

This clonotype occurred many times. The chain employs TRBV5-6 and TRBJ2-7; no clear D. The CDR3 runs to 14 residues. The germline V gene encodes CDR1 SGHDT and CDR2 YYEEEE. V dropped 4 bases and J dropped 4 bases, with 15 bases sitting between them. CDR3 sequence: CASSRTRYSYEQYF. In DNA form, the CDR3 reads TGTGCCAGCAGCCGAACGAGGTACTCTTACGAGCAGTACTTC.

The rearrangement uses TRBV28 and TRBJ1-2, with 7 bases lining up with TRBD1. CDR1 and CDR2 (germline): MDHEN, SYDVKM. After removal of 8 bases from V and 6 bases from J, the junction contained 9 bases not matched to a gene. This CDR3 is built from 13 residues. CDR3 nucleotides: TGTGCCAGCGGGACCGGGACAGCGAATGGCTACACCTTC. Translation: CASGTGTANGYTF.

The chain recombines TRBV24-1 with TRBJ2-5; 11 bases agree with TRBD1. The CDR3 consists of 17 residues. V was pared by 3 bases and J by 1 base, with 6 bases of the junction left unmatched. Germline lookup yields CDR1 KGHDR and CDR2 SFDVKD. CDR3 bases: TGTGCCACCAGTGATGCGGGACAGGGGGGAACCCAAGAGACCCAGTACTTC. It yields the protein CATSDAGQGGTQETQYF.

The chain joins TRBV12-3 or TRBV12-4 to TRBJ1-2; D call uncertain. The CDR3 runs to 13 residues. The ends were cut back, 4 bases at V and 11 bases at J, with 17 bases in the middle. DNA for the CDR3: TGTGCCAGCAGTTATTCGGGCGTGAGCGGTTACACCTTC. It encodes CASSYSGVSGYTF.

The rearrangement links TRBV28 to TRBJ2-7; 9 nucleotides agree with TRBD2. V trimming: 6 bases; J trimming: 4 bases; junction bases outside the gene matches: 7. Germline CDR1 MDHEN, CDR2 SYDVKM. This CDR3 is built from 14 residues. The CDR3 DNA is TGTGCCAGCAGAGACACTGGACTAGCGTACGAGCAGTACTTC. As protein: CASRDTGLAYEQYF.

This clonotype was counted only a few times. The chain links TRBV5-1 to TRBJ2-2, with a weak D call TRBD2 (5 bases). V was pared by 0 bases and J by 0 bases, with 9 bases between. The CDR3 is made up of 16 amino acids. CDR1 is SGHRS and CDR2 is YFSETQ in the germline V gene. The CDR3 loop reads CASSLEGVANTGELFF. The CDR3 DNA reads TGCGCCAGCAGCTTGGAGGGAGTGGCGAACACCGGGGAGCTGTTTTTT.

This clonotype was recorded at least ten times. V gene TRBV27 combines with J gene TRBJ2-5, with TRBD2 identical over 13 bases. CDR1 is MNHEY, CDR2 SMNVEV, per germline (reference sequence). Losses at the gene ends were 0 bases for V and 10 bases for J; bases not matched to a gene: 5. CDR3 size: 15 residues. CDR3 sequence: CASSLSGTSGVDQYF. CDR3 nucleotide sequence: TGTGCCAGCAGTTTATCGGGGACTAGCGGGGTGGACCAGTACTTC.

This clonotype was observed a handful of times. DNA for the CDR3: TGTGCCAGCAGCCTGGGTAACAGGGCTTCTACTGGAAACACCATATATTTT. Protein: CASSLGNRASTGNTIYF. V and J are TRBV12-3 or TRBV12-4 and TRBJ1-3; D is perhaps TRBD1 (6 bases). The ends were cut back, 6 bases at V and 2 bases at J, with 20 bases in the middle. The CDR3 consists of 17 residues.

In its sample, this clonotype was seen many times. The rearrangement uses TRBV20-1 and TRBJ2-5; TRBD1 is a possible D gene (7 bases). The CDR3 contains 15 residues. V was trimmed by 2 bases and J by 5 bases, leaving 18 bases between them. Germline V lookup: CDR1 DFQATT, CDR2 SNEGSKA (reference sequence). CDR3 DNA sequence: TGCAGTGCTAGAAGAACAGGGGAGGAAGGGGAGACCCAGTACTTC. The encoded protein is CSARRTGEEGETQYF.

This clonotype has only a few counts. V gene TRBV19 combines with J gene TRBJ1-2, with D perhaps matching TRBD1 (6 bases). CDR1 and CDR2 (germline): LNHDA, SQIVND (reference sequence). CDR3 length: 13 residues. V lost 5 bases and J 4 bases, leaving 11 bases between the germline ends. The CDR3 here is CASSPRTAYGYTF. CDR3 nucleotides: TGTGCCAGTAGTCCCCGGACAGCCTATGGCTACACCTTC.

The J gene is TRBJ1-2, the V gene TRBV6-2 or TRBV6-3; D unresolved. The CDR3 contains 18 residues. Germline CDR1 reads MNHEY; CDR2 reads SVGEGT. With 0 bases removed from V and 0 bases from J, the gap between germline ends came to 17 bases. CDR3 amino acids: CASSYSSRTVEANYGYTF. Written as DNA, the CDR3 is TGTGCCAGCAGTTACTCATCCCGGACGGTCGAAGCTAACTATGGCTACACCTTC.

The chain joins TRBV3-1 to TRBJ1-5; possible D gene TRBD1, 5 bases. The CDR3 totals 16 residues. Germline V CDR1 and CDR2: LGHDT, YNNKEL (reference sequence). With 1 base removed from V and 1 base from J, the gap between germline ends came to 11 bases. CDR3 coding DNA: TGTGCCAGCAGCCAAGGCGGACACTCGAGCAATCAGCCCCAGCATTTT. Translation: CASSQGGHSSNQPQHF.

This clonotype showed up many times. This chain joins TRBV20-1 and TRBJ1-5; D not certain. The CDR3 has 14 amino acids. Germline values: CDR1 DFQATT, CDR2 SNEGSKA (reference sequence). Trimming removed 5 bases at V and 4 bases at J, with 15 bases between. The CDR3 coding sequence is TGCAGTGCTGAAAAGACCGGGATTAATCAGCCCCAGCATTTT. Translated: CSAEKTGINQPQHF.

At least ten counts were recorded for this clonotype. The genes are TRBV20-1 and TRBJ2-7; D unclear. This CDR3 comprises 13 residues. Germline V gene data show CDR1 as DFQATT and CDR2 as SNEGSKA (reference sequence). The V end lost 1 base, the J end lost 2 bases, and 9 bases lay between the germline ends. The CDR3 loop is CSARVQSTYEQYF. The CDR3 DNA reads as TGCAGTGCTAGAGTACAGTCCACCTACGAGCAGTACTTC.

This clonotype was observed a few times. This sequence joins TRBV11-2 and TRBJ1-2, with 7 bases aligning to TRBD1. This CDR3 region has 16 residues. The V segment lost 5 bases and the J segment 7 bases; nucleotides outside the gene matches: 16. Per germline, CDR1 SGHAT and CDR2 FQNNGV. The CDR3 loop reads CASSALTGLTRAGYTF. The CDR3 DNA is TGTGCCAGCAGCGCCCTGACAGGGCTCACCAGGGCTGGCTACACCTTC.

Many counts were recorded for this clonotype. The rearrangement joins TRBV7-2 to TRBJ1-2; 10 bases map to TRBD1. The CDR3 runs to 16 residues. V was pared by 1 base and J by 4 bases, with 6 bases of the junction left unmatched. From germline, CDR1 is SGHTA and CDR2 FQGNSA. The CDR3 coding sequence is TGTGCCAGCAGCTTAGGACCGGGACAGGGGTTCTATGGCTACACCTTC. Translated: CASSLGPGQGFYGYTF.

There are many counts of this clonotype. The chain couples TRBV20-1 to TRBJ1-5; D may be TRBD1 (6 bases). The CDR3 spans 13 residues. Germline V gene lookup returns CDR1 DFQATT and CDR2 SNEGSKA (reference sequence). The germline V and J ends were trimmed by 6 bases and 1 base, with 10 bases remaining between them. The CDR3 DNA reads as TGCAGTGCCCCGACAGGCAGCAATCAGCCCCAGCATTTT. Translating gives CSAPTGSNQPQHF.

The rearrangement links TRBV18 to TRBJ2-3, with D perhaps being TRBD1 or TRBD2 (5 bases each). V lost 2 bases and J 5 bases, leaving 17 bases between the germline ends. Germline CDR1 and CDR2: KGHSH and LQKENI. There are 16 residues in the CDR3. The CDR3 DNA sequence: TGTGCCAGCTCACCAGAGATTTGGGACCCCGAAGATACGCAGTATTTT. This translates into CASSPEIWDPEDTQYF.

This clonotype was recorded a few times. V is TRBV6-1 and J is TRBJ1-2, with D perhaps matching TRBD1 (6 bases). V lost 7 bases to trimming and J lost 7 bases, with 13 bases between them. This CDR3 is built from 12 residues. Germline CDR1 and CDR2: MNHNS and SASEGT. CDR3 nucleotide sequence: TGTGCCAGCAAAGAACAGGGTTTTGGCTACACCTTC. It yields the protein CASKEQGFGYTF.

Notes on this clonotype: One base away lies a much larger clone, so this may be a sequencing read error. The chain has TRBV27 and TRBJ2-7; 9 bases align to TRBD1. Germline V CDR1 and CDR2: MNHEY, SMNVEV (reference sequence). The CDR3 is 14 residues long. The CDR3: CASSSGTGTYGQYF. For the CDR3, the DNA is TGTGCCAGCAGTTCCGGGACAGGGACCTACGGGCAGTACTTC.

This clonotype was found a few times. V usage is TRBV6-2 or TRBV6-3 and J usage is TRBJ2-2; weak D call: TRBD1 (6 bases). The CDR3 contains 14 residues. CDR1 MNHEY and CDR2 SVGEGT come from the germline V gene. Trimming pared 4 bases from V and 5 bases from J, leaving 11 bases between. CDR3 nucleotides: TGTGCCAGCAGTTCAGGGGTTCCAACCGGGGAGCTGTTTTTT. Translation gives CASSSGVPTGELFF.

This clonotype was observed many times. The chain joins TRBV2 to TRBJ2-7, with D possibly being TRBD1 or TRBD2 (6 bases each). The V gene's germline CDR1 is SNHLY and CDR2 FYNNEI. Trimming left V 8 bases short and J 2 bases short, with 13 bases between. The CDR3 covers 13 residues. The CDR3 here is CASRGPGTYEQYF. The CDR3, as DNA: TGTGCCAGCCGGGGGCCAGGGACCTACGAGCAGTACTTC.

The chain joins TRBV30 to TRBJ1-2; D perhaps matches TRBD1 (6 bases). Looked up from germline, CDR1 is GTSNPN and CDR2 is SVGIG (reference sequence). The CDR3 spans 12 residues. V was trimmed by 8 bases and J by 4 bases, leaving 14 bases between them. The CDR3 loop reads CASTGLAYGYTF. CDR3 nucleotides: TGTGCCAGCACAGGGTTGGCCTATGGCTACACCTTC.